One and the same sample provided the 21 T cell receptor beta chains below, sequenced in a study of human T cells and chemical hapten exposure. Each CDR3 protein is one row after TCRdb ran MiXCR on the RACE reads. The repertoire holds some 77,000 distinct CDR3 sequences, with 10% as singletons. Time point indicated: patch test 1, 2 weeks after DPC sensitization. The sample's treatment: therapeutic diphenylcyclopropenone sensitization with weekly scalp DPC. This material consisted of whole blood, taken in connection with sensitization to the hapten diphenylcyclopropenone (DPC). These receptors were collected from a woman in her forties or fifties with alopecia areata. Some clones in this sample may be carry-over from other donors' samples.

This clonotype was observed a few times. The CDR3 loop reads CASSLQGLSPTDTQYF. The CDR3 DNA reads TGTGCCAGCAGCTTACAGGGTTTGAGTCCCACAGATACGCAGTATTTT. The J gene is TRBJ2-3, the V gene TRBV7-6; a possible D gene is TRBD1 (5 bases). CDR1 SGHVS and CDR2 FNYEAQ come from the germline V gene. The V gene lost 2 bases and the J gene lost 2 bases, with 14 bases spanning the gap. There are 16 residues in the CDR3.

This clonotype was observed a handful of times. The chain carries TRBV6-5 and TRBJ2-7, with TRBD2 matching 12 bases. The CDR3 is 17 residues long. With V trimmed by 2 bases and J by 7 bases, 12 bases remained unmatched. The V gene's germline CDR1 is MNHEY and CDR2 SVGAGI. CDR3 loop: CASSYALAGGRYDEQYF. CDR3 sequence (DNA): TGTGCCAGCAGTTACGCACTAGCGGGAGGCCGCTATGATGAGCAGTACTTC.

Concerning this clonotype: A read error may be the cause here, since a much bigger clone is one base away. The gene calls are TRBV11-2 and TRBJ1-5; tentative D call: TRBD1 (5 bases). This CDR3 is built from 13 residues. The germline CDR1 and CDR2 sequences are SGHAT and FQNNGV. Written as DNA, the CDR3 is TGTGCCAGCAGCTCTCAGGGAGGTCAGCACCAGCATTTT. It codes for CASSSQGGQHQHF.

The rearrangement links TRBV29-1 to TRBJ2-3, with 7 positions matching TRBD2. CDR1 is SQVTM and CDR2 is ANQGSEA in the germline V gene. V was pared by 7 bases and J by 5 bases, with 6 bases of the junction left unmatched. This CDR3 region has 12 residues. This chain's CDR3 is CSAREGGDTQYF. In DNA form, the CDR3 reads TGCAGCGCCAGGGAGGGTGGAGATACGCAGTATTTT.

This clonotype was detected many times. J is TRBJ2-1 and V is TRBV6-1; 8 bases fit TRBD2. J lost 0 bases, V lost 3 bases, and 7 bases had no gene match. Per the germline V gene, CDR1 is MNHNS and CDR2 is SASEGT. The CDR3 has 17 amino acids. The CDR3 loop is CASSDSLLAGSYNEQFF. The DNA of the CDR3 is TGTGCCAGCAGTGACTCCCTTCTAGCGGGCTCCTACAATGAGCAGTTCTTC.

This sequence joins TRBV6-5 and TRBJ2-3; 9 nucleotides match TRBD2. The V and J ends lost 6 bases and 4 bases, in that order; junction bases with no gene match: 8. This CDR3 has 15 residues. Germline V gives CDR1 MNHEY, CDR2 SVGAGI. The CDR3 sequence: CASRGTSWRADTQYF. The DNA of the CDR3 is TGTGCCAGCAGGGGGACTAGCTGGCGCGCAGATACGCAGTATTTT.

This clonotype was seen a handful of times. The chain joins TRBV6-2 or TRBV6-3 to TRBJ2-4; D is unresolved. V gave up 7 bases and J gave up 3 bases, with 10 bases separating them. The CDR3 loop spans 13 amino acids. Germline CDR1 reads MNHEY; CDR2 reads SVGEGT. Here the CDR3 DNA reads TGTGCCAGCACCCAAGGCGGCAAAAACATTCAGTACTTC. This gives the protein CASTQGGKNIQYF.

This rearrangement joins TRBV5-1 to TRBJ2-5, with D unclear. The CDR3 is 15 residues long. Germline loops: CDR1 SGHRS, CDR2 YFSETQ. Trimming took 0 bases from V and 5 from J, leaving 14 bases between them. DNA of the CDR3: TGCGCCAGCAGCTTGGCGGCCCGGACGGCGGAGACCCAGTACTTC. Amino acid sequence: CASSLAARTAETQYF.

This chain joins TRBV24-1 and TRBJ1-2, with 9 bases lining up with TRBD1. The CDR3 sequence is 17 residues long. CDR1 is KGHDR and CDR2 is SFDVKD in the germline V gene. J gave up 4 bases and V 3 bases, and 11 bases lay outside the gene matches. The CDR3 DNA reads as TGTGCCACCAGTGATCCTAGTACAGGGGGCAAATTCTATGGCTACACCTTC. It translates to CATSDPSTGGKFYGYTF.

This clonotype was seen repeatedly, ten times or more. The genes are TRBV29-1 and TRBJ2-3, with D tentatively TRBD1 or TRBD2 (5 bases each). Germline V gene lookup returns CDR1 SQVTM and CDR2 ANQGSEA. V was cut by 4 bases and J by 3 bases, with 8 bases left in between. This CDR3 comprises 12 residues. CDR3 coding DNA: TGCAGCGTTGCCGGGACGACAGATACGCAGTATTTT. Its translation is CSVAGTTDTQYF.

The sample holds a few counts of this clonotype. This chain links TRBV7-2 with TRBJ2-4; 8 nucleotides align to TRBD2. The CDR3 has 17 amino acids. The germline CDR1 and CDR2 sequences are SGHTA and FQGNSA. With V trimmed by 6 bases and J by 0 bases, 10 bases remained unmatched. The CDR3, as DNA: TGTGCCAGCAGATTTCGCGGGAGGTCTCTAGCCAAAAACATTCAGTACTTC. Translating it yields CASRFRGRSLAKNIQYF.

The V gene is TRBV5-5, the J gene TRBJ2-7, with D possibly being TRBD1 (6 bases). Germline CDR1 is SGHKS and CDR2 is YYEKEE (reference sequence). The CDR3 covers 14 residues. V dropped 3 bases and J dropped 2 bases, with 12 bases sitting between them. As DNA, the CDR3 is TGTGCCAGCAGCTACCGACAGGCCACCTACGAGCAGTACTTC. Protein: CASSYRQATYEQYF.

Ten or more counts support this clonotype. The chain joins TRBV18 to TRBJ2-3; perhaps TRBD2 as D (5 bases). The CDR3 totals 14 residues. V was shortened by 1 base and J by 6 bases, with 11 bases between the two germline ends. Germline assignment: CDR1 KGHSH and CDR2 LQKENI. DNA of the CDR3: TGTGCCAGCTCACCACAGACTATCGCGGATACGCAGTATTTT. As protein: CASSPQTIADTQYF.

V usage is TRBV2 and J usage is TRBJ1-5, with a tentative D call TRBD1 (5 bases). Deletions cut 4 bases from V and 0 bases from J, with 13 bases between. The length of the CDR3 is 16 residues. Germline CDR1 reads SNHLY; CDR2 reads FYNNEI. In DNA form, the CDR3 reads TGTGCCAGCAGTGGGGGACTATCTTATAGCAATCAGCCCCAGCATTTT. Encoded protein: CASSGGLSYSNQPQHF.

The chain is built from TRBV7-6 and TRBJ2-7; D is possibly TRBD1 (6 bases). Germline values: CDR1 SGHVS, CDR2 FNYEAQ. The V end lost 5 bases, the J end lost 4 bases, and 9 bases lay between the germline ends. The CDR3 loop spans 12 amino acids. DNA of the CDR3: TGTGCCAGCAGCACAGGGTATTACGAGCAGTACTTC. Protein sequence: CASSTGYYEQYF.

There are many counts of this clonotype. The rearrangement joins TRBV18 to TRBJ1-1; 7 bases match TRBD1. With 4 bases clipped from V and 1 base from J, the junction kept 6 bases outside the gene matches. CDR3 size: 15 residues. CDR1 is KGHSH and CDR2 is LQKENI in the germline V gene. The CDR3 loop reads CASSQAHRGNTEAFF. The CDR3 DNA reads TGTGCCAGCTCACAGGCTCACAGGGGGAACACTGAAGCTTTCTTT.

V usage is TRBV20-1 and J usage is TRBJ1-1; no reliable D call. Germline CDR1 reads DFQATT; CDR2 reads SNEGSKA (reference sequence). V gave up 3 bases and J gave up 3 bases, with 11 bases separating them. The CDR3 is made up of 13 amino acids. The CDR3 sequence: CSASETPYTEAFF. The CDR3 DNA is TGCAGTGCTAGCGAGACACCTTACACTGAAGCTTTCTTT.

This clonotype turned up a few times. This chain links TRBV27 with TRBJ2-7; D may be TRBD1 (5 bases). V was trimmed by 6 bases and J by 6 bases, leaving 9 bases between them. Germline CDR1 reads MNHEY; CDR2 reads SMNVEV (reference sequence). This CDR3 has 11 amino acids. CDR3 region: CASSKGREQYF. CDR3 bases: TGTGCCAGCAGCAAGGGGCGCGAGCAGTACTTC.

The chain joins TRBV5-1 to TRBJ1-1; maybe TRBD1 (6 bases). Per the germline V gene, CDR1 is SGHRS and CDR2 is YFSETQ. Deletions cut 1 base from V and 6 bases from J, with 10 bases between. The CDR3 sequence is 13 residues long. The CDR3 coding sequence is TGCGCCAGCAGCTTGTCGGGGGCTCCTGAAGCTTTCTTT. It is translated as CASSLSGAPEAFF.

This clonotype was counted only a few times. This sequence joins TRBV6-5 and TRBJ1-1; 9 bases match TRBD1. CDR1 is MNHEY, CDR2 SVGAGI, per germline. V gave up 5 bases and J gave up 14 bases; unmatched junction bases: 15. This CDR3 is 14 amino acids long. CDR3 sequence reads: CASSRKPGQGLVFF. CDR3 DNA sequence: TGTGCCAGCAGTCGTAAACCGGGACAGGGCCTCGTGTTCTTT.

This chain links TRBV29-1 with TRBJ2-7; D not certain. CDR3 length: 14 residues. CDR1 is SQVTM and CDR2 is ANQGSEA in the germline V gene. Trimming pared 6 bases from V and 2 bases from J, leaving 17 bases between. The CDR3 DNA follows: TGCAGCGTCGGCGGCCTGGGCCCCCCCTACGAGCAGTACTTC. The encoded protein is CSVGGLGPPYEQYF.